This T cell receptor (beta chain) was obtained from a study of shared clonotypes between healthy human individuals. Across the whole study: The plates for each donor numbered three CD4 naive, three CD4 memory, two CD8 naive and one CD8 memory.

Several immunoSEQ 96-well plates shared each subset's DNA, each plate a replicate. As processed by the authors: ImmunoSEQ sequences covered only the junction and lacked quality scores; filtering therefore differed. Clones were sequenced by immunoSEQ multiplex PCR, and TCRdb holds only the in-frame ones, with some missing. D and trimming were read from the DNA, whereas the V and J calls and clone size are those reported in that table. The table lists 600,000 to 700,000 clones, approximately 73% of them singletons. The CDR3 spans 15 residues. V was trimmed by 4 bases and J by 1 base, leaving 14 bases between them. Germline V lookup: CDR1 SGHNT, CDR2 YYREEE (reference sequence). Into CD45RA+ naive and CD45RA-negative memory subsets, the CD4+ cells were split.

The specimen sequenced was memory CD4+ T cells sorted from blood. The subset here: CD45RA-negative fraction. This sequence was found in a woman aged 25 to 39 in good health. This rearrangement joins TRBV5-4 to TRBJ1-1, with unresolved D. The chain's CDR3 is CASSTRTDGNTEAFF. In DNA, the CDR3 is TGTGCCAGCAGCACCCGCACGGACGGGAACACTGAAGCTTTCTTT.